This T cell receptor (beta chain) was identified during a study of circulating CD8 cells and anti-PD-1 response in melanoma. The QIAseq Immune Repertoire TCR panel built the libraries from roughly 15 ng of total RNA. TCRdb recomputed calls from the reads with MiXCR, one row per CDR3 protein. This repertoire shows some 570 distinct CDR3 sequences, just under 6.5% found once; its top ten account for approximately 15%. This clonotype is termed large. From live CD3+CD8+TCRalphabeta+ cells, four PD-1 and/or TIGIT subsets were sorted. This receptor was obtained from a human donor with melanoma. Sample: CD8+ T cells from PBMCs, taken at baseline or after one month of anti-PD-1 therapy (not recorded which).

CDR3 nucleotides: TGCAGCGTTGAAGACGCCCCTCTCTATGGCTACACCTTC. This codes for CSVEDAPLYGYTF. The rearrangement joins TRBV29-1 to TRBJ1-2; D not resolved. Trimming stripped 0 bases from V and 4 bases from J, with 9 bases between. In germline, CDR1 is SQVTM, CDR2 ANQGSEA. The CDR3 runs to 13 residues.